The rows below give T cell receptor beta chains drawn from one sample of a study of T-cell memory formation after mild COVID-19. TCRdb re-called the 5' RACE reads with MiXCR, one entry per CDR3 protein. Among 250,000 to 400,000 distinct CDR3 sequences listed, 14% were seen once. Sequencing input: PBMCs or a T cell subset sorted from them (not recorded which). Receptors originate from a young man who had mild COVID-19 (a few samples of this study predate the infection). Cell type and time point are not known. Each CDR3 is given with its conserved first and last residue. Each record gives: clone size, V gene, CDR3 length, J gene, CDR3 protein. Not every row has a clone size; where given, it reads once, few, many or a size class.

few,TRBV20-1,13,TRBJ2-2,CSASRPNTGELFF
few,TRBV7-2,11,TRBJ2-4,CASSLARLQYF
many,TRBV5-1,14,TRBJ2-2,CASSSGVNTGELFF
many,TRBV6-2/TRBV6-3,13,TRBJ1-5,CASGYTAYQPQHF
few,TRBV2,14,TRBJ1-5,CASSDGQGHQPQHF
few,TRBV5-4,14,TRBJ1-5,CASSTDRANQPQHF
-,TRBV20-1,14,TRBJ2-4,CSARDLAGVDIQYF
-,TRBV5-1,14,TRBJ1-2,CASGIQGAPYGYTF
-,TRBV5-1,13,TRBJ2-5,CASSLANWETQYF
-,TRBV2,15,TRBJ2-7,CASTPKGVMGYEQYF
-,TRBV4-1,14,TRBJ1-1,CASSSRQTLAEAFF
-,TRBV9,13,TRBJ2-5,CASSVGVAETQYF
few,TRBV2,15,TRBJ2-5,CASSYWGGSEETQYF
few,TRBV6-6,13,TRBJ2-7,CASSHGTALEQYF
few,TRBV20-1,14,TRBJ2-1,CSASNRGPYNEQFF
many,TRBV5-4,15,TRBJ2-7,CASSAAGGLSYEQYF
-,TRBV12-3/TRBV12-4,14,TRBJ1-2,CASSSRITGDGYTF
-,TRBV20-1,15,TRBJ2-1,CSASTRLSGRDEQFF
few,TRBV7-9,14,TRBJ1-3,CASSLPGSGNTIYF
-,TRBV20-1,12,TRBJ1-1,CSALGILVAAFF
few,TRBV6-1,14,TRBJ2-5,CASTASGAQETQYF